This TCR beta chain was sequenced during a study of long-term antiretroviral therapy in people with HIV. Study-level points and caveats: At every time point, clones expanded before ART dominated the repertoire.

CDR1 and CDR2 from the germline V gene are WNHNN and SYGVQD (reference sequence). This CDR3 spans 14 amino acids. The germline V and J ends were trimmed by 6 bases and 0 bases, with 11 bases remaining between them. This was the immunoSEQ v3.0 assay at survey level. Clones were read by immunoSEQ multiplex PCR, and TCRdb kept only the in-frame ones, dropping some. The sample includes more than 15,000 clones, 76% seen only once; the top ten take 8% to 10%. Every donor contributed at least one pre-ART and at least two post-ART PBMC samples. Remarks on this clone: Its antigen remains unidentified.

J is TRBJ1-1 and V is TRBV10-1, with D tentatively TRBD1 (5 bases). The clonotype comes from a man younger than 35 with HIV. This specimen was unsorted PBMCs, taken 0.5 years before starting antiretroviral therapy. Here the CDR3 DNA reads TGCGCCAGCAGCGGGGCAGGACTGAACACTGAAGCTTTCTTT. This codes for CASSGAGLNTEAFF.